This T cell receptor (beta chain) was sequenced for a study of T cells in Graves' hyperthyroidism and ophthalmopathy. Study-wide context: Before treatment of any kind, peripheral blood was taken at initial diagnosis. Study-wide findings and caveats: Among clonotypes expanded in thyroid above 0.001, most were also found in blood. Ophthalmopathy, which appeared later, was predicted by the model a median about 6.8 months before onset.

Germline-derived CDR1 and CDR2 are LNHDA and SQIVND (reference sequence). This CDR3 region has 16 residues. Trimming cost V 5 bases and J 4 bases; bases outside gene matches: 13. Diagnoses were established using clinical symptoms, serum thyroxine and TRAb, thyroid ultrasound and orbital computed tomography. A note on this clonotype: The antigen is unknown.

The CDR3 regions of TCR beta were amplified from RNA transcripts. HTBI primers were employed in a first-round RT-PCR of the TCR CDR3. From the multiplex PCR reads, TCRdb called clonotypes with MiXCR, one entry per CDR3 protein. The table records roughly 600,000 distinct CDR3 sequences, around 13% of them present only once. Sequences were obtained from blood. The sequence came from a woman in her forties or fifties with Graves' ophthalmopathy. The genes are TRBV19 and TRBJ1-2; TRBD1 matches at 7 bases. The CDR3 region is CASSLRTGTSSYGYTF. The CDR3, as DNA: TGTGCCAGTAGTCTCCGGACAGGAACCTCGAGCTATGGCTACACCTTC.